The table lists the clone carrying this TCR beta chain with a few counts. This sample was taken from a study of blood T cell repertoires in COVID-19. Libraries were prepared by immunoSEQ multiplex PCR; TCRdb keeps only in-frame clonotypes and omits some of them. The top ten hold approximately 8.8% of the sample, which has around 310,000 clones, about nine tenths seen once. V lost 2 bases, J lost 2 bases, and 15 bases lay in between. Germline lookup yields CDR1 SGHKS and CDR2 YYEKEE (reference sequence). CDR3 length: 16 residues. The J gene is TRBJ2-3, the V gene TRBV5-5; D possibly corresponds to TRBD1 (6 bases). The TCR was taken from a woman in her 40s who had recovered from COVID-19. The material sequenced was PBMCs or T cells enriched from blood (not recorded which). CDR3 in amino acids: CASSFLPGAVTDTQYF. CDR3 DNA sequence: TGTGCCAGCAGCTTTCTGCCAGGGGCGGTCACAGATACGCAGTATTTT.